The next 7 T cell receptor beta chains were all read from a single sample in a study of T cell responses to AZD1222 COVID-19 vaccine. The data were produced by immunoSEQ multiplex PCR, yet TCRdb's version contains in-frame clones alone and is incomplete. The repertoire includes roughly 110,000 clones, about nine tenths of them detected once, and approximately 4% sits in the top ten. Specimen: peripheral blood, collected on day 0 of AZD1222 vaccination. These receptors all come from an adult in good health.

The chain couples TRBV5-6 to TRBJ2-2, with D possibly TRBD1 on 5 matching bases. The V gene lost 0 bases and the J gene lost 6 bases, with 12 bases spanning the gap. CDR3 length: 15 residues. Germline V CDR1 and CDR2: SGHDT, YYEEEE. The CDR3 DNA reads TGTGCCAGCAGCTTGGCTACCAGGGTTTCCGGGGAGCTGTTTTTT. Protein sequence: CASSLATRVSGELFF.

This clone was observed a few times. The rearrangement links TRBV7-8 to TRBJ1-1; D remains ambiguous. Germline CDR1 SGHVS, CDR2 FQNEAQ. V was trimmed by 0 bases and J by 7 bases, leaving 9 bases between them. The CDR3 has 13 amino acids. CDR3 sequence: CASSLAGRVEAFF. CDR3 nucleotides: TGTGCCAGCAGCTTAGCCGGGCGTGTTGAAGCTTTCTTT.

V is TRBV5-1 and J is TRBJ2-5, with TRBD1 identical over 8 bases. Germline V lookup: CDR1 SGHRS, CDR2 YFSETQ. This CDR3 contains 14 residues. The V and J ends lost 0 bases and 10 bases, in that order; junction bases with no gene match: 8. DNA of the CDR3: TGCGCCAGCAGCTTGGGGCAGGGGGCCGGGATCCAGTACTTC. Translated, it gives CASSLGQGAGIQYF.

V usage is TRBV5-3 and J usage is TRBJ1-2; 7 bases are a match to TRBD1. TRBV5-3 is an open reading frame whose function is uncertain. CDR3 length equals 14 residues. The V and J ends lost 5 bases and 0 bases, in that order; junction bases with no gene match: 4. CDR3 bases: TGTGCCAGAAGGGGGGGACAGACTAACTATGGCTACACCTTC. Translated, it gives CARRGGQTNYGYTF.

This clone has just a few counts. This chain links TRBV19 with TRBJ2-1, with 9 nucleotides matching TRBD2. The germline gives CDR1 LNHDA, CDR2 SQIVND (reference sequence). This CDR3 is built from 15 residues. Unmatched junction bases numbered 6, after V lost 2 bases and J lost 7 bases. The CDR3 region is CASSISSGSLNEQFF. The CDR3 DNA sequence: TGTGCCAGTAGTATAAGTAGCGGGAGTTTGAATGAGCAGTTCTTC.

The gene calls are TRBV6-5 and TRBJ2-5, with 10 bases matching TRBD1. This CDR3 region has 13 residues. J was trimmed by 6 bases and V by 10 bases; bases with no gene match: 8. The germline V gene has CDR1 MNHEY and CDR2 SVGAGI. The CDR3: CATGTGEIQTQYF. The DNA for the CDR3 is TGTGCCACTGGGACAGGGGAGATACAGACCCAGTACTTC.

This sequence joins TRBV5-4 and TRBJ1-4; no definite D call. Per the germline V gene, CDR1 is SGHNT and CDR2 is YYREEE (reference sequence). The CDR3 totals 12 residues. Deletions cut 2 bases from V and 3 bases from J, with 2 bases between. CDR3 nucleotides: TGTGCCAGCAGCTTACCTAATGAAAAACTGTTTTTT. Its translation is CASSLPNEKLFF. Filled out from reference TRBV5-4 and TRBJ1-4, the complete variable domain reads ETGVTQSPTHLIKTRGQQVTLRCSSQSGHNTVSWYQQALGQGPQFIFQYYREEENGRGNFPPRFSGLQFPNYSSELNVNALELDDSALYLCASSLPNEKLFFGSGTQLSVL.